The rows below give T cell receptor beta chains drawn from one sample of a study of shared clonotypes between healthy human individuals. The assay was immunoSEQ multiplex PCR, and TCRdb's table has in-frame clones only and misses some. The table has millions of clones, roughly 93% seen once; the top ten hold 0.39%. Sequencing was done on a sample of naive CD4+ T cells from PBMCs. Receptors originate from a man in his late teens or twenties in good health. Some clones in this sample may be carry-over from other donors' samples. The CDR3 runs from the conserved cysteine through the conserved F or W. Fields, in order: D gene, J gene, clone size, V gene, CDR3 DNA, CDR3 protein. A D gene is named only where the DNA matches it firmly. The size entry is marked missing in some rows and otherwise reads once, few, many or a size class.

. | TRBJ1-5 | . | TRBV4-1 | TGCGCCAGCAGCCACCGGGACACTAGCAATCAGCCCCAGCATTTT | CASSHRDTSNQPQHF
. | TRBJ2-1 | . | TRBV9 | TGTGCCAGCAGCCCGAAAGGGGCTAACTCCTACAATGAGCAGTTCTTC | CASSPKGANSYNEQFF
. | TRBJ2-5 | . | TRBV27 | TGTGCCAGCAGTTTTAGGGGGGACCAAGAGACCCAGTACTTC | CASSFRGDQETQYF
TRBD2 | TRBJ2-1 | . | TRBV7-3 | TGTGCCAGCAGCTTAGGGACTAGCGGGAGTTGGGGCCATGAGCAGTTCTTC | CASSLGTSGSWGHEQFF
. | TRBJ1-6 | . | TRBV5-1 | TGCGCCAGCAGCTTGAGAGGGGATGGGATTAATTCACCCCTCCACTTT | CASSLRGDGINSPLHF
. | TRBJ2-1 | . | TRBV18 | TGTGCCAGCTCACCAGAGAGGGTCAATGAGCAGTTCTTC | CASSPERVNEQFF
. | TRBJ2-1 | once | TRBV5-1 | TGCGCCAGCAGCTTGGTACAAAATACAATGACGCAGTTCTTC | CASSLVQNTMTQFF
TRBD2 | TRBJ2-7 | . | TRBV6-5 | TGTGCCAGCAGTTACTTCAATCCGGGACTAGTCTACGAGCAGTACTTC | CASSYFNPGLVYEQYF
. | TRBJ2-7 | . | TRBV5-8 | TGTGCCAGCAACCCAAAACCGGGCCTCACCTACGAGCAGTACTTC | CASNPKPGLTYEQYF
. | TRBJ1-2 | . | TRBV28 | TGTGCCAGCAGTTTTTCTCTTCGGGTGAGCTATGGCTACACCTTC | CASSFSLRVSYGYTF
TRBD2 | TRBJ2-7 | . | TRBV2 | TGTGCCAGCAGTGGGACTAGCGGTCGCTCCTACGAGCAGTACTTC | CASSGTSGRSYEQYF
. | TRBJ1-2 | . | TRBV5-5 | TGTGCCAGCAGCCCCGCCCTTGGCACGCTCACCCTCCAGGACTACACCTTC | CASSPALGTLTLQDYTF
. | TRBJ2-7 | . | TRBV18 | TGTGCCAGCTCCCTTGTGAGCTCCTACGAGCAGTACTTC | CASSLVSSYEQYF
. | TRBJ2-1 | . | TRBV7-3 | TGTGCCAGCAGCTTAACCCCAACGGGAAGGAATGAGCAGTTCTTC | CASSLTPTGRNEQFF
TRBD1 | TRBJ1-2 | . | TRBV9 | TGTGCCAGCAGCCCTGAGACAGGGAACTATGGCTACACCTTC | CASSPETGNYGYTF
. | TRBJ1-1 | few | TRBV30 | TGTGCCTGGAGTTCTGATAGGACGGTTGAAGCTTTCTTT | CAWSSDRTVEAFF
. | TRBJ1-2 | . | TRBV25-1 | TGTGCCAGCAGTGAACCTGGGAACTATGGCTACACCTTC | CASSEPGNYGYTF
. | TRBJ1-2 | once | TRBV6-5 | TGTGCCAGCAGTTACTCCGAGGGCTTCAACTATGGCTACACCTTC | CASSYSEGFNYGYTF
TRBD1 | TRBJ2-7 | . | TRBV5-1 | TGCGCCAGCAGCTCCAACACAGGGGGAAAGTACGAGCAGTACTTC | CASSSNTGGKYEQYF
TRBD2 | TRBJ2-7 | . | TRBV7-9 | TGTGCCAGCAGCTTAACAACGGGAGGGCGCTACGAGCAGTACTTC | CASSLTTGGRYEQYF
. | TRBJ1-2 | . | TRBV2 | TGTGCCAGCAGTGGTGAGGGGCACTACACCTTC | CASSGEGHYTF
TRBD1 | TRBJ1-2 | . | TRBV19 | TGTGCCAGTATCTCGTACCTTCCGGGACAGAATCTTTCTAACTATGGCTACACCTTC | CASISYLPGQNLSNYGYTF
. | TRBJ2-1 | . | TRBV2 | TGTGCCAGCACTTTAGGGCTAGGTGAGCAGTTCTTC | CASTLGLGEQFF
. | TRBJ2-5 | . | TRBV7-6 | TGTGCCAGCAGCCCGAGTTTAGGTTGGGAGACCCAGTACTTC | CASSPSLGWETQYF
. | TRBJ1-4 | few | TRBV28 | TGTGCCAGCAGTTTATCGGATAATGAAAAACTGTTTTTT | CASSLSDNEKLFF
. | TRBJ2-3 | . | TRBV5-5 | TGTGCCAGCAGCCCCCAGTCGCAGGGTCCGTTAAGCACAGATACGCAGTATTTT | CASSPQSQGPLSTDTQYF